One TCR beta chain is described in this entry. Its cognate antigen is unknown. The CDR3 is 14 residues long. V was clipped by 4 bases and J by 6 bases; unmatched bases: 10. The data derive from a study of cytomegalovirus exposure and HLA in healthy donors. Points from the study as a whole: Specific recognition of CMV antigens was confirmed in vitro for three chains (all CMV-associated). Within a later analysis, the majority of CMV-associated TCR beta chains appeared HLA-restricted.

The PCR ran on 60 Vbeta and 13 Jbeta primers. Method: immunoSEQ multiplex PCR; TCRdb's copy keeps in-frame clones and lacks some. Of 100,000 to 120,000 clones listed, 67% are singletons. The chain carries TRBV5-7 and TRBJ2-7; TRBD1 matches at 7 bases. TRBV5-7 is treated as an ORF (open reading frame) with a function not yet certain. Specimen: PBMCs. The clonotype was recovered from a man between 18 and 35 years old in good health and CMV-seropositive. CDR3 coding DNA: TGTGCCAGCAGCGCATCTCGACAGGGTTTCGAGCAGTACTTC. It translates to CASSASRQGFEQYF.